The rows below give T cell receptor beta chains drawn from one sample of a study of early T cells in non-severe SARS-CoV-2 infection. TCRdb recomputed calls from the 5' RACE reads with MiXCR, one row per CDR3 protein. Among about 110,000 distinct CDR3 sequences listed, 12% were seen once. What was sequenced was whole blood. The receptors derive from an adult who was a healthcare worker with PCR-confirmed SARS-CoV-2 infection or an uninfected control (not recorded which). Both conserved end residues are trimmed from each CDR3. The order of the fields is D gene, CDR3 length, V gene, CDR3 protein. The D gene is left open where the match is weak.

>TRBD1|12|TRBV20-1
SASLRQGVYEQY
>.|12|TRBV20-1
SAAPSSFQETQY
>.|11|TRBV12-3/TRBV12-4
ASSFASGNTIY
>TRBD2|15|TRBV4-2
ASTEIASGGLYNEQF
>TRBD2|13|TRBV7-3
ASSLGTTPQETQY
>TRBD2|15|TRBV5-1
ASSESTSGTSYNEQF
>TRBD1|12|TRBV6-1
ASSRDRGIGEQF
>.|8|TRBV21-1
ARGGVPLH
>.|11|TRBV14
ASSPTLYNEQF
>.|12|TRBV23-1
ASSHPGPTDTQY
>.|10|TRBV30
AWSRVEETQY
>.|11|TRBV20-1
SVAGRGGDTQY
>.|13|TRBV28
ASSFYGQGVDTQY
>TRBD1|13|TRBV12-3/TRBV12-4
ASSPLRDRSYEQY
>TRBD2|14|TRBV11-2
ASSFTSGRKGNEQF
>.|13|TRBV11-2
ASSLGPSRGNTIY
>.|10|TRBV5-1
ASSRGRETQY